Sequencing of this T cell receptor beta chain was carried out in a study of T cell clones after liver transplantation. Study as a whole: Draws occurred before transplant, before withdrawal, and after complete or failed withdrawal. Study results and caveats: Migration into the graft, not deletion, may explain lost graft donor-reactive T cells.

The method was immunoSEQ multiplex PCR; TCRdb's version includes in-frame clones alone and lacks a portion of them. The table has about 120,000 clones, approximately 90% seen once. Comment on this clone: Antigen unknown.

The germline V and J ends were trimmed by 3 bases and 4 bases, with 22 bases remaining between them. CDR3 size: 17 residues. Germline assignment: CDR1 KGHSH and CDR2 LQKENI. V usage is TRBV18 and J usage is TRBJ2-7; no reliable D call. The sequence came from a human patient who received a liver transplant. Some T cells may be transferred from the graft donor. The sample here was CD4+ T cells from blood, taken 12 months after liver transplant. The CDR3 reads CASSPRYWDQGIYEQYF. For the CDR3, the DNA is TGTGCCAGCTCACCGAGGTATTGGGATCAAGGTATATACGAGCAGTACTTC. Using reference TRBV18 and TRBJ2-7 for the parts outside the CDR3, the full variable domain is NAGVMQNPRHLVRRRGQEARLRCSPMKGHSHVYWYRQLPEEGLKFMVYLQKENIIDESGMPKERFSAEFPKEGPSILRIQQVVRGDSAAYFCASSPRYWDQGIYEQYFGPGTRLTVT.